This is a list of T cell receptor beta chains from one sample in a study of T cell changes during pregnancy in multiple sclerosis. Profiled with immunoSEQ multiplex PCR; TCRdb holds only in-frame clones, not every one. The sample shows approximately 50,000 clones, around 94% of them seen only once. The input for sequencing was CD4+ T cells from peripheral blood mononuclear cells, taken in the third trimester of pregnancy. Receptor source: a female donor with multiple sclerosis, enrolled in a pregnancy study. Both conserved end residues are part of each CDR3. A D gene is named only where the DNA matches it firmly. Not every row has a clone size; where given, it reads once, few, many or a size class.

clone_size: few; d_call: -; v_call: TRBV7-9; j_call: TRBJ1-6; cdr3_nt: TGTGCCAGCAGCCCGGGACTTCAGAATTCACCCCTCCACTTT; cdr3_aa: CASSPGLQNSPLHF
clone_size: few; d_call: -; v_call: TRBV28; j_call: TRBJ1-4; cdr3_nt: TGTGCCAGCAGCTCGACAGGCTGGGATGAAAAACTGTTTTTT; cdr3_aa: CASSSTGWDEKLFF
clone_size: -; d_call: TRBD2; v_call: TRBV30; j_call: TRBJ2-1; cdr3_nt: TGTGCCTGGAGTACCCTGGCGGGGGAAAGCAATGAGCAGTTCTTC; cdr3_aa: CAWSTLAGESNEQFF
clone_size: -; d_call: -; v_call: TRBV2; j_call: TRBJ1-4; cdr3_nt: TGTGCCAGCACCGTCAGGGCAACTAATGAAAAACTGTTTTTT; cdr3_aa: CASTVRATNEKLFF
clone_size: few; d_call: -; v_call: TRBV6-6; j_call: TRBJ2-7; cdr3_nt: TGTGCCAGCAGTGCGGGCCTCTCCTACGAGCAGTACTTC; cdr3_aa: CASSAGLSYEQYF
clone_size: -; d_call: TRBD1; v_call: TRBV28; j_call: TRBJ1-6; cdr3_nt: TGTGCCAGCAGCCAACTTACAGGGGACCTTTCACCCCTCCACTTT; cdr3_aa: CASSQLTGDLSPLHF
clone_size: -; d_call: -; v_call: TRBV25-1; j_call: TRBJ2-1; cdr3_nt: TGTGCCAGCAGTGTGGGGGGAGCCAGGAATGAGCAGTTCTTC; cdr3_aa: CASSVGGARNEQFF
clone_size: -; d_call: TRBD2; v_call: TRBV18; j_call: TRBJ2-2; cdr3_nt: TGTGCCAGCTCACCATGGGCCCGACTAGCGGGAGTAGGAACCGGGGAGCTGTTTTTT; cdr3_aa: CASSPWARLAGVGTGELFF
clone_size: -; d_call: -; v_call: TRBV5-8; j_call: TRBJ1-1; cdr3_nt: TGTGCCAGCAGCTCTGGGACCCGGGACTCGGAGGGCGAAGCTTTCTTT; cdr3_aa: CASSSGTRDSEGEAFF
clone_size: -; d_call: -; v_call: TRBV7-2; j_call: TRBJ2-7; cdr3_nt: TGTGCCAGCAGCCTGACCGGGACTCAGGCCTACGAGCAGTACTTC; cdr3_aa: CASSLTGTQAYEQYF
clone_size: once; d_call: -; v_call: TRBV9; j_call: TRBJ1-2; cdr3_nt: TGTGCCAGCAGCGGGCAAGAACCACGGGGACAAAACAAGGGCTTTTATGGCTACACCTTC; cdr3_aa: CASSGQEPRGQNKGFYGYTF
clone_size: -; d_call: TRBD2; v_call: TRBV11-3; j_call: TRBJ2-5; cdr3_nt: TGTGCCAGCAGCTCTGCCGGAACTAGCGGGGGGGAGACCCAGTACTTC; cdr3_aa: CASSSAGTSGGETQYF
clone_size: once; d_call: TRBD1; v_call: TRBV5-6; j_call: TRBJ2-2; cdr3_nt: TGTGCCAGCAGCCTCCGGGACAGGGAAGGTTGGGTGTTTTTT; cdr3_aa: CASSLRDREGWVFF
clone_size: -; d_call: -; v_call: TRBV27; j_call: TRBJ2-2; cdr3_nt: TGTGCCAGCAGTCCGATCGACAGACAAAACACCGGGGAGCTGTTTTTT; cdr3_aa: CASSPIDRQNTGELFF
clone_size: -; d_call: -; v_call: TRBV7-9; j_call: TRBJ1-2; cdr3_nt: TGTGCCAGCAGCTCGGTGGGGGGTGGTGGCTACACCTTC; cdr3_aa: CASSSVGGGGYTF
clone_size: -; d_call: TRBD1; v_call: TRBV5-8; j_call: TRBJ1-6; cdr3_nt: TGTGCCAGCAGCCGTGGACAGGGGCTAGTGTATAATTCACCCCTCCACTTT; cdr3_aa: CASSRGQGLVYNSPLHF
clone_size: -; d_call: TRBD1; v_call: TRBV5-1; j_call: TRBJ1-2; cdr3_nt: TGCGCCAGCAGCAGAGAGACAGGGGTGGAGGGCTACACCTTC; cdr3_aa: CASSRETGVEGYTF
clone_size: -; d_call: -; v_call: TRBV5-1; j_call: TRBJ2-1; cdr3_nt: TGCGCCAGCAGCAACCTGAAGAGGAACTACAATGAGCAGTTCTTC; cdr3_aa: CASSNLKRNYNEQFF
clone_size: -; d_call: -; v_call: TRBV5-8; j_call: TRBJ2-7; cdr3_nt: TGTGCCAGCAGCTTTTCTTCTACCTACGAGCAGTACTTC; cdr3_aa: CASSFSSTYEQYF
clone_size: -; d_call: -; v_call: TRBV13; j_call: TRBJ2-5; cdr3_nt: TGTGCCAGCAGCTCCCGGTCCGCCGTGGAGGAGACCCAGTACTTC; cdr3_aa: CASSSRSAVEETQYF
clone_size: -; d_call: -; v_call: TRBV11-1; j_call: TRBJ1-4; cdr3_nt: TGTGCCAGCAGCTTCGGGTCAGGGGACGAAAAACTGTTTTTT; cdr3_aa: CASSFGSGDEKLFF
clone_size: -; d_call: TRBD1; v_call: TRBV19; j_call: TRBJ2-6; cdr3_nt: TGTGCCAGTAGTACAGGGGGAGTTGGGGCCAACGTCCTGACTTTC; cdr3_aa: CASSTGGVGANVLTF
clone_size: -; d_call: TRBD1; v_call: TRBV30; j_call: TRBJ2-7; cdr3_nt: TGTGCCTGGAGTGTACGGGACAGGGGGCTTTATTTTTTCTACGAGCAGTACTTC; cdr3_aa: CAWSVRDRGLYFFYEQYF
clone_size: -; d_call: -; v_call: TRBV7-9; j_call: TRBJ2-1; cdr3_nt: TGTGCCAGCAGTTTGGACAGCCTAGAGCAGTTCTTC; cdr3_aa: CASSLDSLEQFF
clone_size: -; d_call: -; v_call: TRBV7-2; j_call: TRBJ2-2; cdr3_nt: TGTGCCAGCAGTCACTACGGGGGGCCCTACACCGGGGAGCTGTTTTTT; cdr3_aa: CASSHYGGPYTGELFF
clone_size: -; d_call: -; v_call: TRBV18; j_call: TRBJ1-2; cdr3_nt: TGTGCCAGCTCCCTCACCGGGTCAATTACTATCTATGGCTACACCTTC; cdr3_aa: CASSLTGSITIYGYTF
clone_size: once; d_call: -; v_call: TRBV29-1; j_call: TRBJ2-7; cdr3_nt: TGCAGCGTTGGAGGTCTCTACGAGCAGTACTTC; cdr3_aa: CSVGGLYEQYF
clone_size: -; d_call: -; v_call: TRBV5-1; j_call: TRBJ1-1; cdr3_nt: TGCGCCAGCAGCTTAGGGGTAAAAAAGAACACTGAAGCTTTCTTT; cdr3_aa: CASSLGVKKNTEAFF